This is a list of T cell receptor beta chains from one sample in a study of blood T cell repertoires in COVID-19. This table comes from immunoSEQ multiplex PCR, and its TCRdb copy is limited to in-frame clones, with some not included. The sample records 190,000 or so clones, about 88% being singletons. The sample consisted of PBMCs or T cells enriched from blood (not recorded which). Every receptor here comes from a woman in her 30s who had been exposed to COVID-19. CDR3s include the opening cysteine and the closing phenylalanine or tryptophan. Fields, in order: J gene, V gene, D gene, clone size, CDR3 protein, CDR3 DNA. A D gene is named only where the DNA matches it firmly. Rows may omit the clone size; those that give it use once, few, many or a size class.

J gene: TRBJ2-2; V gene: TRBV10-3; D gene: TRBD1; clone size: few; CDR3 protein: CAITLRQGWDTGELFF; CDR3 DNA: TGTGCCATCACCCTCCGACAGGGTTGGGACACCGGGGAGCTGTTTTTT
J gene: TRBJ2-7; V gene: TRBV4-1; D gene: NA; clone size: NA; CDR3 protein: CASSQQAAIPPYEQYF; CDR3 DNA: TGCGCCAGCAGCCAGCAGGCAGCTATCCCACCCTACGAGCAGTACTTC
J gene: TRBJ2-3; V gene: TRBV5-6; D gene: NA; clone size: NA; CDR3 protein: CASSSSYRGDTQYF; CDR3 DNA: TGTGCCAGCAGCTCCAGTTACCGAGGGGATACGCAGTATTTT
J gene: TRBJ1-4; V gene: TRBV5-1; D gene: NA; clone size: NA; CDR3 protein: CASSSNTNEKLFF; CDR3 DNA: TGCGCCAGCAGTAGTAATACTAATGAAAAACTGTTTTTT
J gene: TRBJ1-1; V gene: TRBV6-5; D gene: NA; clone size: NA; CDR3 protein: CATLGGTEAFF; CDR3 DNA: TGTGCCACTTTGGGGGGCACTGAAGCTTTCTTT
J gene: TRBJ1-1; V gene: TRBV5-4; D gene: TRBD1; clone size: NA; CDR3 protein: CASSRDRAGTEAFF; CDR3 DNA: TGTGCCAGCAGCCGGGACAGGGCTGGCACTGAAGCTTTCTTT
J gene: TRBJ1-5; V gene: TRBV27; D gene: TRBD1; clone size: NA; CDR3 protein: CASSLDRGSQPQHF; CDR3 DNA: TGTGCCAGCAGTTTAGACAGGGGTAGTCAGCCCCAGCATTTT
J gene: TRBJ2-2; V gene: TRBV6-5; D gene: TRBD1; clone size: NA; CDR3 protein: CASIWDRDTGELFF; CDR3 DNA: TGTGCCAGCATTTGGGACAGGGACACCGGGGAGCTGTTTTTT
J gene: TRBJ2-3; V gene: TRBV9; D gene: TRBD2; clone size: NA; CDR3 protein: CASSVGVGLAGLDTQYF; CDR3 DNA: TGTGCCAGCAGCGTAGGGGTCGGACTAGCAGGTTTAGATACGCAGTATTTT
J gene: TRBJ2-3; V gene: TRBV29-1; D gene: NA; clone size: NA; CDR3 protein: CSVVAGTDTQYF; CDR3 DNA: TGCAGCGTTGTAGCGGGCACAGATACGCAGTATTTT
J gene: TRBJ1-3; V gene: TRBV5-1; D gene: NA; clone size: few; CDR3 protein: CASSLNSGMAIYF; CDR3 DNA: TGCGCCAGCAGCTTGAATTCCGGGATGGCCATATATTTT
J gene: TRBJ1-2; V gene: TRBV6-5; D gene: NA; clone size: few; CDR3 protein: CASSRATGRSGYTF; CDR3 DNA: TGTGCCAGCAGTCGCGCAACAGGGCGGAGTGGCTACACCTTC
J gene: TRBJ1-6; V gene: TRBV5-6; D gene: NA; clone size: few; CDR3 protein: CASSFRQGANSPLHF; CDR3 DNA: TGTGCCAGCAGCTTTCGCCAAGGGGCCAATTCACCCCTCCACTTT
J gene: TRBJ2-7; V gene: TRBV5-1; D gene: NA; clone size: NA; CDR3 protein: CASSLAAVPYEQYF; CDR3 DNA: TGCGCCAGCAGCTTGGCTGCAGTCCCCTACGAGCAGTACTTC
J gene: TRBJ1-1; V gene: TRBV29-1; D gene: NA; clone size: few; CDR3 protein: CSVGWSGTEAFF; CDR3 DNA: TGCAGCGTAGGTTGGTCGGGCACTGAAGCTTTCTTT
J gene: TRBJ1-1; V gene: TRBV6-6; D gene: TRBD1; clone size: NA; CDR3 protein: CASSGQGAGYTEAFF; CDR3 DNA: TGTGCCAGCAGTGGACAGGGGGCAGGGTACACTGAAGCTTTCTTT
J gene: TRBJ2-2; V gene: TRBV19; D gene: NA; clone size: NA; CDR3 protein: CASSPAGGPNTGELFF; CDR3 DNA: TGTGCCAGTAGTCCTGCGGGCGGGCCGAACACCGGGGAGCTGTTTTTT
J gene: TRBJ1-6; V gene: TRBV19; D gene: TRBD1; clone size: NA; CDR3 protein: CASRWGQGRDGISPLHF; CDR3 DNA: TGTGCCAGTAGATGGGGACAGGGTCGAGACGGAATTTCACCCCTCCACTTT
J gene: TRBJ2-5; V gene: TRBV3-1/TRBV3-2; D gene: TRBD2; clone size: NA; CDR3 protein: CASSQDFAGGQETQYF; CDR3 DNA: TGTGCCAGCAGCCAAGATTTCGCGGGGGGCCAAGAGACCCAGTACTTC
J gene: TRBJ1-1; V gene: TRBV5-1; D gene: NA; clone size: NA; CDR3 protein: CASSLAPRGNTEAFF; CDR3 DNA: TGCGCCAGCAGCTTGGCCCCCCGGGGAAACACTGAAGCTTTCTTT
J gene: TRBJ2-1; V gene: TRBV13; D gene: NA; clone size: NA; CDR3 protein: CASSLGTINEQFF; CDR3 DNA: TGTGCCAGCAGCTTAGGGACAATCAATGAGCAGTTCTTC
J gene: TRBJ2-7; V gene: TRBV3-1/TRBV3-2; D gene: NA; clone size: NA; CDR3 protein: CASSPPLQGEQYF; CDR3 DNA: TGTGCCAGCAGCCCCCCCTTACAGGGCGAGCAGTACTTC
J gene: TRBJ2-3; V gene: TRBV27; D gene: NA; clone size: NA; CDR3 protein: CASSLYSLTGDSTDTQYF; CDR3 DNA: TGTGCCAGCAGTTTATATTCCCTTACGGGTGATAGCACAGATACGCAGTATTTT
J gene: TRBJ2-5; V gene: TRBV3-1/TRBV3-2; D gene: TRBD2; clone size: NA; CDR3 protein: CASSQDRGTSIEETQYF; CDR3 DNA: TGTGCCAGCAGCCAAGATCGGGGGACTAGTATAGAAGAGACCCAGTACTTC
J gene: TRBJ2-7; V gene: TRBV6-1; D gene: NA; clone size: NA; CDR3 protein: CASSEVVYEQYF; CDR3 DNA: TGTGCCAGCAGTGAAGTCGTCTACGAGCAGTACTTC
J gene: TRBJ1-2; V gene: TRBV12-3/TRBV12-4; D gene: NA; clone size: NA; CDR3 protein: CASTVDRLNGYTF; CDR3 DNA: TGTGCCAGCACGGTCGACAGGCTAAATGGCTACACCTTC
J gene: TRBJ1-2; V gene: TRBV3-1/TRBV3-2; D gene: NA; clone size: NA; CDR3 protein: CASSQGRGYTF; CDR3 DNA: TGTGCCAGCAGCCAAGGGAGGGGCTACACCTTC
J gene: TRBJ1-4; V gene: TRBV27; D gene: NA; clone size: NA; CDR3 protein: CASSPLNEKLFF; CDR3 DNA: TGTGCCAGCAGTCCGTTAAATGAAAAACTGTTTTTT
J gene: TRBJ2-7; V gene: TRBV5-1; D gene: TRBD1; clone size: once; CDR3 protein: CASSWTGSEQYF; CDR3 DNA: TGCGCCAGCAGCTGGACAGGGAGCGAGCAGTACTTC
J gene: TRBJ1-4; V gene: TRBV20-1; D gene: NA; clone size: NA; CDR3 protein: CSASDDSGNEKLFF; CDR3 DNA: TGCAGTGCTAGTGACGACAGTGGTAATGAAAAACTGTTTTTT
J gene: TRBJ1-6; V gene: TRBV7-9; D gene: TRBD1; clone size: NA; CDR3 protein: CASGQGQENSPLHF; CDR3 DNA: TGTGCCAGCGGCCAGGGACAGGAAAATTCACCCCTCCACTTT
J gene: TRBJ2-7; V gene: TRBV7-8; D gene: TRBD1; clone size: NA; CDR3 protein: CASSWDRGYEQYF; CDR3 DNA: TGTGCCAGCAGCTGGGACAGGGGCTACGAGCAGTACTTC
J gene: TRBJ1-5; V gene: TRBV5-1; D gene: NA; clone size: few; CDR3 protein: CASSLGVSGSNQPQHF; CDR3 DNA: TGCGCCAGCAGCTTGGGGGTGTCGGGAAGCAATCAGCCCCAGCATTTT
J gene: TRBJ1-4; V gene: TRBV10-1; D gene: NA; clone size: NA; CDR3 protein: CASSDQVGGKLFF; CDR3 DNA: TGCGCCAGCAGTGACCAGGTTGGGGGGAAACTGTTTTTT
J gene: TRBJ1-3; V gene: TRBV9; D gene: TRBD1; clone size: NA; CDR3 protein: CASSVGPDRGHGNTIYF; CDR3 DNA: TGTGCCAGCAGCGTAGGTCCGGACAGGGGGCATGGAAACACCATATATTTT
J gene: TRBJ2-7; V gene: TRBV6-5; D gene: NA; clone size: once; CDR3 protein: CASRKSSYEQYF; CDR3 DNA: TGTGCCAGCAGGAAGAGCTCCTACGAGCAGTACTTC
J gene: TRBJ1-4; V gene: TRBV5-1; D gene: TRBD1; clone size: NA; CDR3 protein: CARFTGTGVRNEKLFF; CDR3 DNA: TGCGCCAGATTTACCGGGACAGGGGTCCGTAATGAAAAACTGTTTTTT
J gene: TRBJ1-5; V gene: TRBV5-1; D gene: TRBD1; clone size: NA; CDR3 protein: CASSSGQNQPQHF; CDR3 DNA: TGCGCCAGCAGCTCGGGACAGAATCAGCCCCAGCATTTT
J gene: TRBJ2-1; V gene: TRBV5-4; D gene: TRBD1; clone size: NA; CDR3 protein: CASSQVTGGNEQFF; CDR3 DNA: TGTGCCAGCAGCCAGGTCACAGGGGGGAATGAGCAGTTCTTC
J gene: TRBJ1-4; V gene: TRBV14; D gene: NA; clone size: once; CDR3 protein: CASSQYSHPGEKLFF; CDR3 DNA: TGTGCCAGCAGCCAGTATTCCCACCCAGGGGAAAAACTGTTTTTT
J gene: TRBJ2-3; V gene: TRBV6-1; D gene: NA; clone size: NA; CDR3 protein: CASSEGASDTQYF; CDR3 DNA: TGTGCCAGCAGTGAAGGAGCGTCAGATACGCAGTATTTT
J gene: TRBJ1-2; V gene: TRBV2; D gene: TRBD1; clone size: once; CDR3 protein: CASSETPGGYGYTF; CDR3 DNA: TGTGCCAGCAGTGAAACCCCAGGGGGCTATGGCTACACCTTC
J gene: TRBJ2-7; V gene: TRBV30; D gene: NA; clone size: NA; CDR3 protein: CAWSVTLYEQYF; CDR3 DNA: TGTGCCTGGAGTGTGACTCTTTACGAGCAGTACTTC
J gene: TRBJ2-7; V gene: TRBV4-2; D gene: TRBD2; clone size: NA; CDR3 protein: CASSQDSGLAGETYEQYF; CDR3 DNA: TGTGCCAGCAGCCAAGATTCGGGACTAGCGGGTGAGACCTACGAGCAGTACTTC
J gene: TRBJ1-5; V gene: TRBV28; D gene: TRBD1; clone size: NA; CDR3 protein: CASSPYRGPFGQPQHF; CDR3 DNA: TGTGCCAGCAGTCCGTACAGGGGGCCGTTCGGTCAGCCCCAGCATTTT
J gene: TRBJ1-2; V gene: TRBV28; D gene: NA; clone size: NA; CDR3 protein: CASSVPGFWDGYTF; CDR3 DNA: TGTGCCAGCAGTGTACCCGGGTTCTGGGATGGCTACACCTTC
J gene: TRBJ2-7; V gene: TRBV19; D gene: TRBD1; clone size: NA; CDR3 protein: CASSIDSVQGITYEQYF; CDR3 DNA: TGTGCCAGTAGTATAGATTCCGTACAGGGGATAACCTACGAGCAGTACTTC
J gene: TRBJ2-1; V gene: TRBV24-1; D gene: TRBD2; clone size: NA; CDR3 protein: CATSDFGGGANEQFF; CDR3 DNA: TGTGCCACCAGTGATTTCGGCGGGGGGGCCAATGAGCAGTTCTTC
J gene: TRBJ2-1; V gene: TRBV4-1; D gene: TRBD2; clone size: NA; CDR3 protein: CASSQEGLRTYNEQFF; CDR3 DNA: TGCGCCAGCAGCCAAGAGGGACTAAGGACCTACAATGAGCAGTTCTTC
J gene: TRBJ1-2; V gene: TRBV2; D gene: TRBD1; clone size: NA; CDR3 protein: CASSIGQGARGYTF; CDR3 DNA: TGTGCCAGCAGCATTGGACAGGGGGCTCGTGGCTACACCTTC